Listed below are T cell receptor beta chains from one sample, sequenced in a study of blood T cell repertoires in COVID-19. The repertoire was sequenced with immunoSEQ multiplex PCR; TCRdb's copy has only in-frame clones and lacks some. This table has approximately 93,000 clones, approximately 89% appearing once. The specimen sequenced was peripheral blood. The receptors were sampled from a man in his fifties or sixties with acute or convalescent COVID-19. The CDR3 runs from the conserved cysteine through the conserved F or W. D genes are given only for firm matches. Clone size is stated in some rows and not others, as once, few, many or a class when expanded.

J: TRBJ2-7
D: TRBD2
V: TRBV5-1
size: -
CDR3: CASSWRAGGPYEQYF
DNA: TGCGCCAGCAGCTGGAGAGCGGGGGGGCCTTACGAGCAGTACTTC

J: TRBJ1-5
D: -
V: TRBV30
size: -
CDR3: CAWSVGDYSNQPQHF
DNA: TGTGCCTGGAGTGTAGGGGACTATAGCAATCAGCCCCAGCATTTT

J: TRBJ1-4
D: TRBD1
V: TRBV3-1/TRBV3-2
size: -
CDR3: CASSSTGQPNEKLFF
DNA: TGTGCCAGCAGCTCGACGGGACAGCCTAATGAAAAACTGTTTTTT

J: TRBJ2-3
D: -
V: TRBV2
size: -
CDR3: CASTKLQGMADTQYF
DNA: TGTGCCAGCACTAAACTTCAGGGGATGGCAGATACGCAGTATTTT

J: TRBJ2-7
D: TRBD2
V: TRBV7-9
size: -
CDR3: CASSSTSGSSFEQYF
DNA: TGTGCCAGCAGCTCTACTAGCGGGAGCTCTTTCGAGCAGTACTTC

J: TRBJ1-1
D: -
V: TRBV10-3
size: -
CDR3: CAISARVDTEAFF
DNA: TGTGCCATCAGTGCGAGGGTAGACACTGAAGCTTTCTTT

J: TRBJ2-7
D: TRBD2
V: TRBV29-1
size: -
CDR3: CSVARGTSVYEQYF
DNA: TGCAGCGTTGCACGCGGGACTAGCGTTTACGAGCAGTACTTC

J: TRBJ1-1
D: TRBD1
V: TRBV2
size: -
CDR3: CANDDRAGEAFF
DNA: TGTGCCAACGACGACAGGGCCGGTGAAGCTTTCTTT

J: TRBJ2-1
D: TRBD2
V: TRBV24-1
size: -
CDR3: CATSEGTSGINNEQFF
DNA: TGTGCCACCAGTGAGGGGACTAGCGGGATCAACAATGAGCAGTTCTTC

J: TRBJ2-5
D: TRBD2
V: TRBV24-1
size: -
CDR3: CATSDRLAGGLETQYF
DNA: TGTGCCACCAGTGACAGACTAGCGGGGGGGCTGGAGACCCAGTACTTC

J: TRBJ1-1
D: -
V: TRBV11-3
size: -
CDR3: CASSLGGHTEAFF
DNA: TGTGCCAGCAGCTTAGGGGGGCACACTGAAGCTTTCTTT

J: TRBJ2-5
D: TRBD2
V: TRBV29-1
size: -
CDR3: CSFSRASGQETQYF
DNA: TGCAGCTTCTCAAGGGCTAGCGGCCAAGAGACCCAGTACTTC

J: TRBJ1-6
D: -
V: TRBV7-6
size: -
CDR3: CASSLAVAGNNSPLHF
DNA: TGTGCCAGCAGCTTAGCAGTGGCAGGGAATAATTCACCCCTCCACTTT

J: TRBJ2-3
D: TRBD2
V: TRBV11-3
size: -
CDR3: CASSLSGGRADTQYF
DNA: TGTGCCAGCAGCTTAAGCGGGGGGAGGGCAGATACGCAGTATTTT

J: TRBJ1-1
D: TRBD1
V: TRBV7-6
size: -
CDR3: CASSEAGQALNTEAFF
DNA: TGTGCCAGCAGCGAGGCTGGACAGGCCTTAAACACTGAAGCTTTCTTT

J: TRBJ1-2
D: TRBD1
V: TRBV3-1/TRBV3-2
size: -
CDR3: CASSQETGGGYGYTF
DNA: TGTGCCAGCAGCCAGGAGACAGGGGGTGGCTATGGCTACACCTTC

J: TRBJ1-5
D: -
V: TRBV24-1
size: -
CDR3: CATSDSRQGGNQPQHF
DNA: TGTGCCACCAGTGACTCCCGGCAGGGTGGCAATCAGCCCCAGCATTTT

J: TRBJ2-3
D: -
V: TRBV24-1
size: -
CDR3: CATSDPITTDTQYF
DNA: TGTGCCACCAGTGACCCTATTACCACAGATACGCAGTATTTT

J: TRBJ2-5
D: TRBD1
V: TRBV27
size: -
CDR3: CASSLRHGTGGETQYF
DNA: TGTGCCAGCAGTTTAAGGCATGGGACAGGGGGAGAGACCCAGTACTTC

J: TRBJ2-2
D: -
V: TRBV19
size: -
CDR3: CASSIGGGGELFF
DNA: TGTGCCAGTAGTATTGGGGGAGGCGGGGAGCTGTTTTTT

J: TRBJ2-2
D: TRBD2
V: TRBV2
size: -
CDR3: CASSLAGETGELFF
DNA: TGTGCCAGCAGTCTAGCGGGAGAAACCGGGGAGCTGTTTTTT

J: TRBJ1-5
D: -
V: TRBV6-1
size: -
CDR3: CASRAGGPQHF
DNA: TGTGCCAGCAGAGCGGGGGGGCCCCAGCATTTT

J: TRBJ2-6
D: -
V: TRBV7-9
size: -
CDR3: CASSLVVGAGANVLTF
DNA: TGTGCCAGCAGCTTAGTGGTCGGAGCGGGGGCCAACGTCCTGACTTTC

J: TRBJ2-1
D: -
V: TRBV5-8
size: few
CDR3: CASSPRGLYNEQFF
DNA: TGTGCCAGCAGCCCGCGGGGCCTTTACAATGAGCAGTTCTTC

J: TRBJ2-7
D: TRBD1
V: TRBV11-3
size: -
CDR3: CASSRQGSYEQYF
DNA: TGTGCCAGCAGCCGACAGGGAAGCTACGAGCAGTACTTC

J: TRBJ2-2
D: TRBD1
V: TRBV7-3
size: -
CDR3: CASSTDRVGGELFF
DNA: TGTGCCAGCAGCACTGACAGGGTTGGCGGGGAGCTGTTTTTT

J: TRBJ1-1
D: -
V: TRBV29-1
size: few
CDR3: CSVEDRAPDTEAFF
DNA: TGCAGCGTTGAAGATAGAGCACCGGACACTGAAGCTTTCTTT

J: TRBJ1-6
D: -
V: TRBV12-3/TRBV12-4
size: -
CDR3: CANSEGVRSPLHF
DNA: TGTGCCAACAGTGAGGGGGTTCGGTCACCCCTCCACTTT

J: TRBJ2-2
D: TRBD2
V: TRBV7-3
size: -
CDR3: CASSYTGTRFTGELFF
DNA: TGTGCCAGCAGCTATACCGGGACTAGATTCACCGGGGAGCTGTTTTTT

J: TRBJ2-7
D: -
V: TRBV21-1
size: -
CDR3: CASSKRASYEQYF
DNA: TGTGCCAGCAGCAAGCGGGCCAGCTACGAGCAGTACTTC

J: TRBJ2-7
D: TRBD2
V: TRBV3-1/TRBV3-2
size: once
CDR3: CASSPALAGMGYEQYF
DNA: TGTGCCAGCAGCCCTGCTTTAGCGGGAATGGGCTACGAGCAGTACTTC

J: TRBJ2-5
D: -
V: TRBV14
size: once
CDR3: CASRGAKETQYF
DNA: TGTGCCAGCCGGGGGGCCAAAGAGACCCAGTACTTC

J: TRBJ2-7
D: -
V: TRBV7-2
size: -
CDR3: CASSLGVYEQYF
DNA: TGTGCCAGCAGCTTGGGAGTCTACGAGCAGTACTTC

J: TRBJ2-7
D: -
V: TRBV6-1
size: once
CDR3: CASSERQVEFYEQYF
DNA: TGTGCCAGCAGTGAACGCCAGGTGGAATTCTACGAGCAGTACTTC

J: TRBJ2-7
D: TRBD1
V: TRBV10-1
size: once
CDR3: CASSDQTGGYEQYF
DNA: TGCGCCAGCAGTGATCAGACAGGGGGATACGAGCAGTACTTC

J: TRBJ2-5
D: TRBD2
V: TRBV7-3
size: -
CDR3: CASSLNSGETQYF
DNA: TGTGCCAGCAGCTTAAATAGCGGGGAGACCCAGTACTTC

J: TRBJ1-1
D: -
V: TRBV5-1
size: once
CDR3: CASSWGGTTPIRNTEAFF
DNA: TGCGCCAGCAGCTGGGGGGGTACCACACCAATAAGGAACACTGAAGCTTTCTTT

J: TRBJ2-5
D: TRBD2
V: TRBV6-5
size: once
CDR3: CASSFTSGGETQYF
DNA: TGTGCCAGCAGTTTTACTAGCGGGGGAGAGACCCAGTACTTC

J: TRBJ2-2
D: TRBD2
V: TRBV19
size: -
CDR3: CASSISGRGSGELFF
DNA: TGTGCCAGTAGTATTTCCGGGAGGGGATCCGGGGAGCTGTTTTTT

J: TRBJ2-3
D: TRBD1
V: TRBV9
size: once
CDR3: CASSVVGQGTDTQYF
DNA: TGTGCCAGCAGCGTAGTTGGACAGGGGACAGATACGCAGTATTTT

J: TRBJ2-3
D: TRBD2
V: TRBV7-2
size: -
CDR3: CASREWGGSTDTQYF
DNA: TGTGCCAGCAGAGAATGGGGGGGTAGCACAGATACGCAGTATTTT

J: TRBJ2-7
D: TRBD2
V: TRBV2
size: -
CDR3: CASKNGAGGSYEQYF
DNA: TGTGCCAGCAAAAACGGGGCGGGGGGCTCCTACGAGCAGTACTTC

J: TRBJ2-1
D: TRBD1
V: TRBV6-5
size: -
CDR3: CASSRQGDEQFF
DNA: TGTGCCAGCAGTCGACAGGGGGATGAGCAGTTCTTC

J: TRBJ2-7
D: -
V: TRBV19
size: -
CDR3: CATQEGASGEQYF
DNA: TGTGCCACCCAGGAGGGGGCGTCCGGCGAGCAGTACTTC

J: TRBJ1-2
D: TRBD1
V: TRBV28
size: -
CDR3: CASSSTGYYGYTF
DNA: TGTGCCAGCAGTTCGACAGGGTACTATGGCTACACCTTC

J: TRBJ2-1
D: -
V: TRBV25-1
size: -
CDR3: CASSEPRERYNEQFF
DNA: TGTGCCAGCAGTGAGCCCCGGGAGAGATACAATGAGCAGTTCTTC

J: TRBJ1-1
D: TRBD1
V: TRBV28
size: -
CDR3: CASSLSRGVAEAFF
DNA: TGTGCCAGCAGTCTAAGCAGGGGGGTTGCTGAAGCTTTCTTT

J: TRBJ1-6
D: -
V: TRBV28
size: -
CDR3: CASSGGAPGTLHF
DNA: TGTGCCAGCAGCGGTGGCGCCCCCGGGACCCTCCACTTT

J: TRBJ2-7
D: TRBD1
V: TRBV27
size: once
CDR3: CASSRETGGSYEQYF
DNA: TGTGCCAGCAGCCGAGAGACAGGGGGATCCTACGAGCAGTACTTC

J: TRBJ2-5
D: -
V: TRBV5-1
size: -
CDR3: CASSLNGGTEETQYF
DNA: TGCGCCAGCTCCCTTAACGGCGGGACAGAAGAGACCCAGTACTTC

J: TRBJ2-3
D: -
V: TRBV5-1
size: -
CDR3: CASSRWGGPADTQYF
DNA: TGCGCCAGCAGCCGCTGGGGGGGGCCAGCAGATACGCAGTATTTT

J: TRBJ2-2
D: -
V: TRBV2
size: -
CDR3: CASSVLTRAGELFF
DNA: TGTGCCAGCAGTGTGCTAACCCGCGCCGGGGAGCTGTTTTTT

J: TRBJ1-1
D: -
V: TRBV11-2
size: once
CDR3: CASSLRGQKNTEAFF
DNA: TGTGCCAGCAGCTTACGCGGGCAGAAGAACACTGAAGCTTTCTTT

J: TRBJ2-7
D: -
V: TRBV5-5
size: -
CDR3: CASSFQFHEQYF
DNA: TGTGCCAGCAGCTTCCAGTTCCACGAGCAGTACTTC

J: TRBJ1-5
D: TRBD1
V: TRBV6-5
size: -
CDR3: CASSPMTGFNQPQHF
DNA: TGTGCCAGCAGTCCTATGACAGGGTTCAATCAGCCCCAGCATTTT